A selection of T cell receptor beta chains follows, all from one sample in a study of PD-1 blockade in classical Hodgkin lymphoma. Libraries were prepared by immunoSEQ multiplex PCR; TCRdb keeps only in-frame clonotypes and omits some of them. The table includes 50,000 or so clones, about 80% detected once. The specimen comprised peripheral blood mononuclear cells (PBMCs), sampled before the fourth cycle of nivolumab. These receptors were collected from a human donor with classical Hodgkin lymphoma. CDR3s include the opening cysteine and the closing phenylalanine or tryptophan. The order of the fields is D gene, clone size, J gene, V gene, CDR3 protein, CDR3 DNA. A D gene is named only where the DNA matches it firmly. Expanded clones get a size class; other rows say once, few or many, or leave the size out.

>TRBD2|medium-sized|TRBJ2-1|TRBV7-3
CASSRLAGPNEQFF
TGTGCCAGCAGCCGACTAGCGGGGCCAAATGAGCAGTTCTTC
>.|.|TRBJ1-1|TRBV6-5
CASIRAFF
TGTGCCAGCATTAGGGCTTTCTTT
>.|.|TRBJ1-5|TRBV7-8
CASSLVPGWNQPQHF
TGTGCCAGCAGCTTAGTACCAGGGTGGAATCAGCCCCAGCATTTT
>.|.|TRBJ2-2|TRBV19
CASSIQVNTGELFF
TGTGCCAGTAGTATTCAGGTGAACACCGGGGAGCTGTTTTTT
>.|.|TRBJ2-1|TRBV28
CASSLFDRGEQFF
TGTGCCAGCAGTTTGTTTGACAGAGGTGAGCAGTTCTTC
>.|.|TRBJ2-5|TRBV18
CASSPPTTAGGQGTQYF
TGTGCCAGCTCACCACCAACCACGGCAGGGGGGCAGGGGACCCAGTACTTC
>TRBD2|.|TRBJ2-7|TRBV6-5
CAISDPREGEQYF
TGTGCCATCAGTGACCCCAGGGAGGGCGAGCAGTACTTC
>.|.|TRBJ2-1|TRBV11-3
CASSFQGSEQFF
TGTGCCAGCAGCTTTCAAGGGAGTGAGCAGTTCTTC
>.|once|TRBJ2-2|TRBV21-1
CASSKAPGQYYTGELFF
TGTGCCAGCAGCAAAGCCCCGGGACAGTACTACACCGGGGAGCTGTTTTTT
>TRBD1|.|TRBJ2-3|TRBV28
CASSYPTSTPGQGARELFTDTQYF
TGTGCCAGCAGTTACCCAACGTCTACTCCGGGACAGGGTGCGCGGGAGCTCTTCACAGATACGCAGTATTTT
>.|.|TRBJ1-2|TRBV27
CASKSREGEGYGYTF
TGTGCCAGCAAAAGTCGGGAAGGGGAAGGGTATGGCTACACCTTC
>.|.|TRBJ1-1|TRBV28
CASRTGTMNTEAFF
TGTGCCAGCCGAACAGGGACCATGAACACTGAAGCTTTCTTT
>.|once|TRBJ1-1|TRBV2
CASRDTVNTEAFF
TGTGCCAGCAGGGATACAGTAAACACTGAAGCTTTCTTT
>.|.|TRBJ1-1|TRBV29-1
CSVSEGTEAFF
TGCAGCGTTTCCGAGGGAACTGAAGCTTTCTTT
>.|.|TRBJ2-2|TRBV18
CASTDYSARELFF
TGTGCCAGCACCGATTACAGTGCAAGGGAGCTGTTTTTT
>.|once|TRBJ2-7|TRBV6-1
CASSGPSATSYEQYF
TGTGCCAGCAGTGGACCTAGCGCGACCTCCTACGAGCAGTACTTC
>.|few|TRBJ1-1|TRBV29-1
CSVERSGVAAFF
TGCAGCGTTGAAAGGTCGGGTGTCGCGGCTTTCTTT
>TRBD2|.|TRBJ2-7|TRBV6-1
CASTLAGPSYEQYF
TGTGCCAGCACCTTAGCGGGACCCTCCTACGAGCAGTACTTC
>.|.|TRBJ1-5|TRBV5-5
CASSPRGVTTGLNQPQHF
TGTGCCAGCAGCCCGCGGGGGGTGACAACAGGGCTCAATCAGCCCCAGCATTTT
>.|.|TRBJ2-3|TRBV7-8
CASSLRVGTQYF
TGTGCCAGCAGCTTAAGGGTCGGAACGCAGTATTTT
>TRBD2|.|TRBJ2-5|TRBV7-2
CASSSLAGYQETQYF
TGTGCCAGCAGCTCTTTAGCGGGCTACCAAGAGACCCAGTACTTC
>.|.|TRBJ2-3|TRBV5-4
CASTLVTLGTDTQYF
TGTGCCAGCACCCTAGTCACGTTGGGCACAGATACGCAGTATTTT
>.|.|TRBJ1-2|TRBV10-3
CAITGAQGYGYTF
TGTGCCATCACTGGGGCCCAGGGCTATGGCTACACCTTC
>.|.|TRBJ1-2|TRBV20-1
CSARYGGYTF
TGCAGTGCTAGATACGGGGGCTACACCTTC
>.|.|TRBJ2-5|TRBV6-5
CASSYSPSGPGAQYF
TGTGCCAGCAGTTACTCGCCTAGCGGCCCAGGGGCCCAGTACTTC
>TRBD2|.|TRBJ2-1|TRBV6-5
CASSSGTSWNEQFF
TGTGCCAGCAGTTCCGGGACTAGCTGGAATGAGCAGTTCTTC
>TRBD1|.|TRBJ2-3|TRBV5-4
CASSLWDSLDTQYF
TGTGCCAGCAGCTTGTGGGACAGCCTCGATACGCAGTATTTT
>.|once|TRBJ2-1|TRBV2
CASSEGRNNEQFF
TGTGCCAGCAGTGAAGGGCGGAACAATGAGCAGTTCTTC
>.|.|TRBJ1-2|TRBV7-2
CASSFVNYGYTF
TGTGCCAGCAGCTTTGTTAACTATGGCTACACCTTC